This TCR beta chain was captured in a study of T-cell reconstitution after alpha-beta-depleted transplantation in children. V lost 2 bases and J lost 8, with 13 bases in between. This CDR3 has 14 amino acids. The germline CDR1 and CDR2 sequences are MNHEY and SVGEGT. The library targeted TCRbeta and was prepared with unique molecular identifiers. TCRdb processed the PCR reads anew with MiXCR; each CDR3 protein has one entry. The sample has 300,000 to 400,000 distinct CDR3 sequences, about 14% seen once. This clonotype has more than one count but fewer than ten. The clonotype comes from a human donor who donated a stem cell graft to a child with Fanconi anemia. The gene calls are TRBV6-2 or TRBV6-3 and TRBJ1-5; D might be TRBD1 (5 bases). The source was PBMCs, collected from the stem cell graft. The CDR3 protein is CASSYRQKGEPQHF. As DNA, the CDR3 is TGTGCCAGCAGTTACCGGCAAAAAGGGGAGCCCCAGCATTTT.